This T cell receptor (beta chain) was sequenced for a study of cytomegalovirus exposure and HLA in healthy donors. Study at large: In an early release, HLA-typed donors contributed approximately 80 million unique TCR sequences. Study-wide points: TCR association rates varied by HLA locus in a later analysis, with DRB1 highest and HLA-C lowest. The study dropped some indistinguishable V segments, TRBV6-2 and TRBV6-3 among them. Overall, approximately 180 TCR beta chains were annotated as cytomegalovirus-associated.

About this clone itself: What it binds is unknown.

In the PCR, 60 Vbeta and 13 Jbeta primers were used. Measured with immunoSEQ multiplex PCR; TCRdb has only the in-frame clones, and not every one. This table has about 130,000 clones, roughly 80% appearing once. Trimming took off 6 bases at V and 0 bases at J, with 9 bases between the two ends. The germline CDR1 and CDR2 sequences are MNHEY and SMNVEV (reference sequence). CDR3 size: 13 residues. The sequenced material came from PBMCs. The receptor was isolated from a man aged 25 to 40 in good health and CMV-seronegative. This sequence joins TRBV27 and TRBJ2-7; unclear D gene. CDR3 nucleotides: TGTGCCAGCAGGGAGTTAAGCTCCTACGAGCAGTACTTC. This encodes CASRELSSYEQYF.